The 17 T cell receptor beta chains reported below all come from one sample, sequenced in a study of blood T cells in healthy people across ages (dated by TCRdb to the mid-2010s). The library was prepared using 5' RACE. The run used an Illumina HiSeq 2500. A second roughly 7 to 12 cycle PCR used a sample-barcoded 5' primer and a J-beta primer mix. Using fastp at Q25 and MiXCR, TCRdb reprocessed the public reads and kept productive beta chains. Rows with a matching CDR3 protein are joined into one entry that keeps the most common DNA and genes. Within this sample are hundreds of thousands of distinct CDR3 sequences, with 25% to 30% of them counted one time only. The ten largest clones add up to 15% to 19% of the sample. Material for sequencing was blood. These TCRs come from a woman at least 80 years old in good health.

This clonotype showed up many times. The V and J genes are TRBV12-3 or TRBV12-4 and TRBJ2-1; TRBD1 aligns across 7 bases. This CDR3 is built from 17 residues. The junction had 14 bases not matched to a gene; V was cut back by 5 bases and J by 4 bases. CDR3 loop: CASSIWTGPVRYNEQFF. In DNA form, the CDR3 reads TGTGCCAGCAGTATATGGACAGGCCCCGTCAGGTACAATGAGCAGTTCTTC.

This rearrangement joins TRBV5-5 to TRBJ1-2; 7 bases are a match to TRBD1. The CDR3 is 14 residues long. Germline V gene sequence: CDR1 SGHKS, CDR2 YYEKEE (reference sequence). After removal of 4 bases from V and 8 bases from J, the junction contained 11 bases not matched to a gene. The CDR3 DNA is TGTGCCAGCAGCCTGCACAGGGGATTCATGGGCTACACCTTC. Its protein product is CASSLHRGFMGYTF.

In this sample, this clonotype turned up many times. CDR3 in amino acids: CSARGDNPYEQYF. CDR3 DNA sequence: TGCAGTGCTAGAGGGGACAACCCCTACGAGCAGTACTTC. The rearrangement uses TRBV20-1 and TRBJ2-7; D may be TRBD1 (6 bases). V lost 1 base and J lost 2, with 9 bases in between. Germline assignment: CDR1 DFQATT and CDR2 SNEGSKA (reference sequence). The CDR3 loop spans 13 amino acids.

This clonotype was seen more than once but under ten times. The V gene is TRBV6-6, the J gene TRBJ1-5; D is unresolved. CDR3 length: 14 residues. The germline gives CDR1 MNHNY, CDR2 SVGAGI (reference sequence). Trimming removed 7 bases from V and 6 bases from J, with 16 bases in between. The CDR3 here is CASTSREGGQPQHF. CDR3 DNA sequence: TGTGCCAGCACCTCTCGAGAGGGTGGTCAGCCCCAGCATTTT.

Ten or more counts support this clonotype. The chain couples TRBV11-2 to TRBJ2-1, with a weak D call TRBD2 (5 bases). V was clipped by 0 bases and J by 10 bases, with 13 bases between them. The CDR3 consists of 14 residues. Germline V gene sequence: CDR1 SGHAT, CDR2 FQNNGV. The DNA of the CDR3 is TGTGCCAGCAGCTTAGATCGGCTCGCGGGCGAGCAGTTCTTC. Its translation is CASSLDRLAGEQFF.

Notes on this clonotype: Its ends do not fully match the called genes, so a read error is possible. The V gene is TRBV20-1, the J gene TRBJ2-1; 12 bases are shared with TRBD2. CDR3 length: 13 residues. CDR1 and CDR2 (germline): DFQATT, SNEGSKA (reference sequence). In DNA form, the CDR3 reads TGCAGTGTACGAGGACTAGCGGGATACGAGCAGTACTTT. This translates into CSVRGLAGYEQYF.

This clonotype was seen at least ten times. The CDR3 coding sequence is TGCGCCAGCAGCTTGGGGGCGGTTGCCTACGAGCAGTACTTC. Amino acid sequence: CASSLGAVAYEQYF. The chain couples TRBV5-1 to TRBJ2-7; D remains unclear. This CDR3 is 14 amino acids long. CDR1 and CDR2 (germline): SGHRS, YFSETQ. The V end was cut by 0 bases, the J end by 2 bases, with 9 bases between.

The chain couples TRBV7-6 to TRBJ2-2; 7 nucleotides line up with TRBD2. J was trimmed by 0 bases and V by 4 bases; bases with no gene match: 17. This CDR3 has 20 amino acids. Germline CDR1 SGHVS, CDR2 FNYEAQ. CDR3 sequence (DNA): TGTGCCAGCAGCTCACCTGGATCTAGCGGATTATTTTCGAACACCGGGGAGCTGTTTTTT. Protein: CASSSPGSSGLFSNTGELFF.

This clonotype was counted ten times or more. The chain carries TRBV7-2 and TRBJ1-5; D remains ambiguous. The CDR3 length is 15 residues. Germline V gives CDR1 SGHTA, CDR2 FQGNSA. Trimming took 5 bases from V and 4 from J, leaving 15 bases between them. CDR3 sequence reads: CASSPFGRINQPQHF. DNA of the CDR3: TGTGCCAGCAGCCCATTCGGACGGATAAATCAGCCCCAGCATTTT.

As for this clonotype: Germline and junction disagree at one end, which may indicate a read error. The chain has TRBV20-1 and TRBJ2-4, with TRBD1 matching over 8 bases. The assigned J gene may be wrong: the sequence end matches TRBJ2-7 better. CDR1 DFQATT and CDR2 SNEGSKA come from the germline V gene (reference sequence). The CDR3 contains 13 residues. This CDR3 reads CSARGQGACEQYF. The CDR3 DNA is TGCAGTGCGAGAGGACAGGGAGCCTGCGAGCAGTACTTC.

This clonotype was picked up a small number of times. A much larger clonotype is one base distant, so this may be a read error. This chain links TRBV7-6 with TRBJ1-2; D is uncertain. Trimming removed 5 bases at V and 8 bases at J, with 12 bases between. Germline assignment: CDR1 SGHVS and CDR2 FNYEAQ. This CDR3 comprises 12 residues. CDR3 sequence (DNA): TGTGCCAGCAGCGACGGGAGTTGGGGCTACACCTTC. This codes for CASSDGSWGYTF. Looking up the rest from reference TRBV7-6 and TRBJ1-2 gives the full variable domain: GAGVSQSPRYKVTKRGQDVALRCDPISGHVSLYWYRQALGQGPEFLTYFNYEAQQDKSGLPNDRFSAERPEGSISTLTIQRTEQRDSAMYRCASSDGSWGYTFGSGTRLTVV.

On this clonotype itself: This could be a read error, since a much larger clone is one nucleotide away. The rearrangement uses TRBV5-1 and TRBJ1-2; a weak D match, TRBD1 (5 bases). Germline V CDR1 and CDR2: SGHRS, YFSETQ. V lost 0 bases, J lost 3 bases, and 15 bases lay in between. This CDR3 contains 16 residues. For the CDR3, the DNA is TGCGCCAGCAGCTTGGGAGACAGATTAATTGACTATGGCTACACCTTC. Amino acid sequence: CASSLGDRLIDYGYTF.

Ten or more counts support this clonotype. The rearrangement uses TRBV9 and TRBJ2-3, with D possibly being TRBD2 (7 bases). This CDR3 is built from 14 residues. Germline V gene lookup returns CDR1 SGDLS and CDR2 YYNGEE. V shed 5 bases and J shed 3 bases, with 13 bases lying between them. CDR3 coding DNA: TGTGCCAGCAGACCAGGGAGGGGGACAGATACGCAGTATTTT. It is translated as CASRPGRGTDTQYF.

This clonotype was recorded many times. The CDR3 region has the DNA TGCAGTGCTAGGGGGGGACAGGGGAGCTATGGCTACACCTTC. This sequence encodes CSARGGQGSYGYTF. The chain carries TRBV20-1 and TRBJ1-2; TRBD1 agrees at 10 bases. Trimming at V came to 3 bases and at J to 4 bases, leaving 5 bases not matched to a gene. The CDR3 contains 14 residues. Germline lookup yields CDR1 DFQATT and CDR2 SNEGSKA (reference sequence).

The genes are TRBV2 and TRBJ1-2; perhaps TRBD1 as D (5 bases). V gave up 6 bases and J gave up 1 base, with 9 bases separating them. Germline V gene sequence: CDR1 SNHLY, CDR2 FYNNEI. The CDR3 consists of 13 residues. The CDR3: CASRPGVNYGYTF. CDR3 DNA: TGTGCCAGCAGGCCGGGGGTTAACTATGGCTACACCTTC.

Comment on this clonotype: The junction departs from germline at one end; a sequencing error may be responsible. J is TRBJ1-2 and V is TRBV19; D not certain. The CDR3 totals 14 residues. Germline V lookup: CDR1 LNHDA, CDR2 SQIVND (reference sequence). CDR3 nucleotide sequence: TGTGCCAGTAGCCCGGTGGCGGCTAACTATGGCCACACCTTC. Amino acid sequence: CASSPVAANYGHTF.

This clonotype was picked up many times. The rearrangement uses TRBV12-3 or TRBV12-4 and TRBJ2-2, with 10 bases identical to TRBD1. The J segment lost 5 bases and the V segment lost 6 bases, leaving 6 bases of the junction unmatched. The CDR3 spans 15 residues. The CDR3 loop reads CASSLRTGGTGELFF. The CDR3 DNA reads TGTGCCAGCAGCCTTCGGACAGGGGGAACCGGGGAGCTGTTTTTT.